This TCR beta chain appears in the sequencing data of a study of OX40 agonist ivuxolimab in advanced cancers. CDR1 and CDR2 from the germline V gene are MNHEY and SVGAGI. The CDR3 runs 15 residues. After removal of 0 bases from V and 9 bases from J, the junction contained 4 bases not matched to a gene. Patients were excluded for autoimmune disease history or systemic immunosuppression. The assay was immunoSEQ multiplex PCR, and TCRdb's table has in-frame clones only and misses some. The sample contains tens of thousands of clones, roughly nine tenths of which appear only once. Sequenced here: CD4+ or CD8+ T cells sorted from blood, sampled in a trial of the OX40 agonist ivuxolimab. This TCR was sampled from an adult with an advanced solid tumor such as melanoma, head and neck, liver or kidney cancer. The chain has TRBV6-5 and TRBJ1-6; 8 bases fit TRBD1. The CDR3 DNA sequence: TGTGCCAGCAGTTACTCGAGGACAGGGACTTCACCCCTCCACTTT. The encoded protein is CASSYSRTGTSPLHF.